This T cell receptor beta chain was captured in a study of cytomegalovirus exposure and HLA in healthy donors. Of note for this clone: The antigen remains unidentified.

Generated by immunoSEQ multiplex PCR, the TCRdb table keeps only in-frame clones and is missing some. Of 35,000 to 55,000 clones in the sample, over 85% were seen once. The donors were part of the validation cohort, which consisted of under 150 subjects and was separate from the first cohort of 600 to 850 subjects. CDR1 is SGHTA and CDR2 is FQGTGA in the germline V gene. J gave up 5 bases and V 5 bases, and 9 bases lay outside the gene matches. The CDR3 covers 15 residues. Findings of the study overall: Associated with cytomegalovirus, according to the listing, were some 180 TCR beta chains. Rare TCR sequences dominated, though some public TCRs recurred in many donors.

This sequence was found in a woman aged 18-30 years in good health and CMV-seronegative. The V and J genes are TRBV7-3 and TRBJ1-2; 9 bases line up with TRBD1. Material for sequencing was PBMCs. The CDR3 coding sequence is TGTGCCAGCAGCCCACAGGGGGCAGATGGGTATGGCTACACCTTC. Its protein product is CASSPQGADGYGYTF.